The next 15 T cell receptor beta chains were all read from a single sample in a study of tumor-infiltrating lymphocytes in primary liver carcinoma. RNA was extracted from whole blood without cell sorting, alongside germline DNA. cDNA specific to TCR beta was made from roughly 500 ng of total RNA, with a constant-region primer employed for priming. Slightly modified ARM-PCR with three nested multiplex PCR rounds yielded TCR beta libraries. The study ran its first two PCR rounds for roughly 10 cycles each, using TRBV1-TRBV30 forward primers and a C-beta reverse primer. In TCRdb, the multiplex PCR reads were re-called with MiXCR into one record per CDR3 protein. This table has a few hundred thousand distinct CDR3 sequences, 58% appearing once. The sequenced sample consisted of peripheral blood. The receptor source for this set is a woman aged 25 to 39 with primary liver carcinoma and hepatitis B virus infection.

This clonotype showed up just a few times. The J gene is TRBJ2-7, the V gene TRBV28; 7 nucleotides match TRBD1. Trimming took 5 bases from V and 4 from J; bases not matched to a gene: 11. Germline CDR1 MDHEN, CDR2 SYDVKM. The CDR3 length is 15 residues. The CDR3 sequence is CASSTTPTGRYEQYF. CDR3 nucleotides: TGTGCCAGCAGTACAACCCCGACAGGGCGGTACGAGCAGTACTTC.

This clonotype was seen ten or more times. V and J are TRBV6-1 and TRBJ2-1; the D gene is possibly TRBD2 (6 bases). V lost 1 base to trimming and J lost 4 bases, with 20 bases between them. Germline CDR1 is MNHNS and CDR2 is SASEGT. The CDR3 consists of 18 residues. CDR3 in amino acids: CASSEGRGLASSYNEQFF. The CDR3 DNA reads as TGTGCCAGCAGTGAAGGTCGGGGACTTGCCTCCTCTTACAATGAGCAGTTCTTC.

This clonotype was recorded once. The chain carries TRBV7-9 and TRBJ2-7; TRBD1 matches at 9 bases. With V trimmed by 7 bases and J by 2 bases, 9 bases remained unmatched. CDR3 length equals 15 residues. Germline V gene sequence: CDR1 SEHNR, CDR2 FQNEAQ (reference sequence). The CDR3 bases are TGTGCCAGCAATCAACAGGGGGCCCTTGCCTACGAGCAGTACTTC. Translating it yields CASNQQGALAYEQYF.

Points on this clonotype: An end of the junction differs from the germline gene, which may be a read error. The chain links TRBV6-2 or TRBV6-3 to TRBJ2-1; perhaps TRBD2 as D (6 bases). With the DNA end fitting TRBJ2-7 better, the J assignment may be wrong. This CDR3 is built from 16 residues. The V gene's germline CDR1 is MNHEY and CDR2 SVGEGT. CDR3 in amino acids: CVSHLAERSSYNEQYF. CDR3 sequence (DNA): TGTGTCAGCCATTTAGCGGAACGGAGCTCCTACAATGAGCAGTACTTC.

Notes on this clonotype: One junction end does not reproduce the germline sequence, and a read error may be involved. The genes are TRBV11-1 and TRBJ2-7; either TRBD1 or TRBD2 may supply D (5 bases each). Germline CDR1 is SGHAT and CDR2 is FQDESV (reference sequence). This CDR3 has 15 residues. The CDR3 DNA reads as TGTACCAGCAGCCCTCACGGGACCTTGTCCTACGAGCAGCACTTC. Its translation is CTSSPHGTLSYEQHF.

The chain has TRBV12-3 or TRBV12-4 and TRBJ2-1; tentatively, D is TRBD2 (5 bases). The CDR3 runs 11 residues. The V end lost 11 bases, the J end lost 12 bases, and 17 bases lay between the germline ends. CDR3 region: CAGSKSEVQFF. The CDR3 region has the DNA TGTGCCGGTAGTAAGTCGGAGGTGCAGTTCTTC.

On this clonotype: Germline is not matched at one junction end, which may reflect a read error. The chain carries TRBV7-9 and TRBJ2-1; D unclear. Germline CDR1 is SEHNR and CDR2 is FQNEAQ (reference sequence). This CDR3 is 8 amino acids long. The CDR3 protein is CASSPFLF. In DNA, the CDR3 is TGTGCCAGCAGCCCTTTTCTATTC.

The V gene is TRBV5-1, the J gene TRBJ1-4, with TRBD1 matching 10 bases. V gave up 4 bases and J gave up 10 bases; unmatched junction bases: 7. CDR3 length equals 14 residues. CDR1 is SGHRS, CDR2 YFSETQ, per germline. CDR3 in DNA: TGCGCCAGCAGCCCCGGACAGGGGGAAGGAAAACTGTTTTTT. Translation: CASSPGQGEGKLFF.

As to this clonotype: This may be a read error, as it is one base from a much larger clone. The V and J genes are TRBV6-5 and TRBJ1-5, with D unresolved. Germline CDR1 is MNHEY and CDR2 is SVGAGI. CDR3 length: 13 amino acids. With 10 bases removed from V and 4 bases from J, the gap between germline ends came to 14 bases. The CDR3, as DNA: TGTGCCAACAGCCTGTCCCGGAATCAGCCCCAGCATTTT. Translated, it gives CANSLSRNQPQHF.

The CDR3 sequence: CASSLATSDFYNEQFF. The CDR3 nucleotides read TGTGCCAGCAGCTTAGCTACGTCAGATTTTTACAATGAGCAGTTCTTC. This rearrangement joins TRBV11-2 to TRBJ2-1, with D unresolved. The V end lost 1 base, the J end lost 4 bases, and 14 bases lay between the germline ends. From germline, CDR1 is SGHAT and CDR2 FQNNGV. The length of the CDR3 is 16 residues.

As for this clonotype: It may be a read error: a sequence one base away is much more abundant. The gene calls are TRBV12-3 or TRBV12-4 and TRBJ1-6; maybe TRBD1 (6 bases). There are 13 residues in the CDR3. The CDR3 protein is CASSPDSNSLLHF. The DNA of the CDR3 is TGTGCCAGCAGCCCGGACAGCAATTCACTCCTCCACTTT.

On this clonotype itself: This sequence may be a read error, since a much larger clone differs from it by one base. The CDR3 end shows no conserved phenylalanine or tryptophan, and so a read error is likely. The chain combines TRBV4-2 with TRBJ1-4; D is perhaps TRBD1 (6 bases). The V gene lost 0 bases and the J gene lost 1 base, with 9 bases spanning the gap. The CDR3 is 16 residues long. Germline V lookup: CDR1 LGHNA, CDR2 YNFKEQ. CDR3 in amino acids: CASSQDKGGTNEKLFS. The CDR3 DNA follows: TGTGCCAGCAGCCAAGATAAAGGGGGAACTAATGAAAAACTGTTTTCT.

The chain uses TRBV4-3 and TRBJ2-7; weak D call: TRBD1 (5 bases). The CDR3 contains 14 residues. Looked up from germline, CDR1 is LGHNA and CDR2 is YSLEER. V dropped 6 bases and J dropped 3 bases, with 15 bases sitting between them. Written as DNA, the CDR3 is TGCGCCAGCAGGCAGGGCCCTATAAACTACGAGCAGTACTTC. Protein: CASRQGPINYEQYF.

The chain couples TRBV7-9 to TRBJ2-4; 16 positions match TRBD2. The CDR3 spans 19 residues. V trimming: 5 bases; J trimming: 3 bases; junction bases outside the gene matches: 10. CDR1 is SEHNR, CDR2 FQNEAQ, per germline (reference sequence). CDR3: CASSKSGLAGGIGKNIQYF. The CDR3, as DNA: TGTGCCAGCAGCAAATCGGGACTAGCGGGAGGGATTGGCAAAAACATTCAGTACTTC.

Note on this clonotype: This sequence may be a read error, since a much larger clone differs from it by one base. This chain joins TRBV6-1 and TRBJ1-2; D is uncertain. Per germline, CDR1 MNHNS and CDR2 SASEGT. The CDR3 totals 14 residues. Deletions cut 6 bases from V and 0 bases from J, with 11 bases between. The DNA for the CDR3 is TGTGCCAGCAGAGTCGGTGGGTCTAACTATGGCTACACCTTC. Amino acids: CASRVGGSNYGYTF.